Listed below are T cell receptor beta chains from one sample, sequenced in a study of PD-1 blockade in classical Hodgkin lymphoma. Produced via immunoSEQ multiplex PCR; TCRdb's table is partial and in-frame only. The sample lists under 20,000 clones, about 75% occurring once. The sample was CD4+ T cells from blood, taken before the fourth cycle of nivolumab. The receptor source for this set is a human donor with classical Hodgkin lymphoma. The CDR3 runs from the conserved cysteine through the conserved F or W. Each record gives: J gene, clone size, D gene, CDR3 length, V gene, CDR3 protein, CDR3 DNA. A D gene is named only where the DNA matches it firmly. A row's size may be missing; if present it is once, few, many or a size class.

TRBJ1-2 medium-sized TRBD1 14 TRBV19 CASSTGQVRAGYTF TGTGCCAGTAGTACCGGACAGGTTCGCGCTGGCTACACCTTC
TRBJ1-5 - - 13 TRBV19 CASSISGSQPQHF TGTGCCAGTAGTATTTCAGGGTCCCAGCCCCAGCATTTT
TRBJ2-7 - - 13 TRBV6-6 CASREISVPEQYF TGTGCCAGCAGAGAAATAAGCGTTCCCGAGCAGTACTTC
TRBJ1-1 few - 13 TRBV6-6 CASTQQKNTEAFF TGTGCCAGCACCCAACAGAAGAACACTGAAGCTTTCTTT
TRBJ1-1 - - 14 TRBV6-7 CASSPTGRVTEAFF TGTGCCAGCAGCCCTACAGGGAGGGTTACTGAAGCTTTCTTT
TRBJ2-3 - TRBD2 15 TRBV12-5 CASGSGTSGRDTQYF TGTGCTAGTGGATCCGGGACTAGCGGGAGGGATACGCAGTATTTT
TRBJ2-3 once TRBD2 12 TRBV7-2 CASSSSGTAQYF TGTGCCAGCAGCTCTAGCGGGACGGCGCAGTATTTT
TRBJ1-4 - - 17 TRBV5-1 CASSFEWLGLANEKLFF TGCGCCAGCAGCTTTGAGTGGTTGGGTCTAGCTAATGAAAAACTGTTTTTT
TRBJ1-5 - TRBD1 16 TRBV18 CASSPPRGQLNQPQHF TGTGCCAGCTCACCACCGAGGGGACAGCTAAATCAGCCCCAGCATTTT
TRBJ1-2 - - 15 TRBV15 CATSRVLEGQYGYTF TGTGCCACCAGCAGAGTTTTAGAAGGACAGTATGGCTACACCTTC
TRBJ1-5 - TRBD1 15 TRBV7-2 CASRRTGGSNQPQHF TGTGCCAGCAGGCGGACAGGGGGCTCCAATCAGCCCCAGCATTTT
TRBJ2-3 - - 15 TRBV4-3 CASSQGRQVRDTQYF TGCGCCAGCAGCCAGGGTCGACAGGTCCGAGATACGCAGTATTTT
TRBJ2-5 - - 12 TRBV29-1 CSVVRSQETQYF TGCAGCGTTGTCAGGAGCCAAGAGACCCAGTACTTC
TRBJ1-6 medium-sized - 13 TRBV30 CAWGNRYNSPLHF TGTGCCTGGGGTAACAGGTATAATTCACCCCTCCACTTT
TRBJ2-3 - TRBD2 18 TRBV10-2 CASSAYPLAGAPTDTQYF TGCGCCAGCAGTGCTTACCCCTTGGCGGGAGCACCCACAGATACGCAGTATTTT
TRBJ2-5 - - 16 TRBV29-1 CSVNLQRGLAGRTQYF TGCAGCGTTAATTTACAGAGGGGTTTGGCTGGGCGGACCCAGTACTTC
TRBJ1-1 - - 13 TRBV19 CASTGARNTEAFF TGTGCCAGTACGGGGGCTAGAAATACTGAAGCTTTCTTT
TRBJ1-1 - - 13 TRBV7-9 CASSLSSVPEAFF TGTGCCAGCAGCTTGAGTTCCGTCCCTGAAGCTTTCTTT
TRBJ1-2 - - 15 TRBV6-6 CASSYSSGVYYGYTF TGTGCCAGCAGTTACTCGAGTGGCGTCTACTATGGCTACACCTTC
TRBJ1-1 - - 15 TRBV5-1 CASSLSGVANTEAFF TGCGCCAGCAGCTTGTCGGGCGTGGCGAACACTGAAGCTTTCTTT
TRBJ1-3 - - 13 TRBV19 CASSRISGNTIYF TGTGCCAGCTCCCGGATCTCTGGAAACACCATATATTTT
TRBJ2-2 - - 15 TRBV5-4 CASSFPTTGSGELFF TGTGCCAGCAGCTTCCCAACTACGGGGTCCGGGGAGCTGTTTTTT
TRBJ2-2 - - 13 TRBV5-6 CASSALYTGELFF TGTGCCAGCAGCGCACTTTACACCGGGGAGCTGTTTTTT
TRBJ2-5 - - 12 TRBV5-6 CASGFGDETQYF TGTGCCAGCGGTTTCGGTGATGAGACCCAGTACTTC
TRBJ1-2 - TRBD1 14 TRBV5-6 CASRTLDRSKGYTF TGTGCCAGCAGGACATTGGACAGGAGCAAAGGCTACACCTTC
TRBJ1-2 - - 12 TRBV19 CASSRTDYGYTF TGTGCCAGTAGCAGGACAGACTATGGCTACACCTTC
TRBJ1-1 - - 13 TRBV29-1 CSVAVGVGTEAFF TGCAGCGTTGCGGTGGGCGTAGGGACTGAAGCTTTCTTT
TRBJ1-2 - TRBD1 15 TRBV11-2 CASSLGGTAFFGYTF TGTGCCAGCAGCTTAGGGGGGACAGCCTTCTTCGGCTACACCTTC
TRBJ2-1 - TRBD2 15 TRBV28 CASSLSSGGAYEQFF TGTGCCAGCAGTTTGAGTAGCGGGGGGGCCTATGAGCAGTTCTTC
TRBJ1-6 - - 15 TRBV5-1 CASSLERQNNSPLHF TGCGCCAGCAGCTTGGAGAGACAGAATAATTCACCCCTCCACTTT
TRBJ1-1 - - 14 TRBV28 CASSLPRRSTEAFF TGTGCCAGCAGTTTACCCCGGAGGAGCACTGAAGCTTTCTTT
TRBJ2-5 - TRBD1 15 TRBV5-6 CASSRTGEFLETQYF TGTGCCAGCAGTCGGACAGGGGAATTTCTAGAGACCCAGTACTTC
TRBJ2-5 - TRBD1 13 TRBV5-1 CASSPWTGETQYF TGCGCCAGCAGCCCATGGACAGGAGAGACCCAGTACTTC
TRBJ2-1 - TRBD2 15 TRBV7-2 CASSPGTTTYSEQFF TGTGCCAGCAGCCCTGGGACTACGACCTACAGTGAGCAGTTCTTC
TRBJ1-1 - - 14 TRBV4-1 CASSQNRLNTEAFF TGCGCCAGCAGCCAAAACAGACTCAACACTGAAGCTTTCTTT
TRBJ2-3 - - 14 TRBV7-2 CASSDYLSTDTQYF TGTGCCAGCAGCGACTATCTTAGCACAGATACGCAGTATTTT
TRBJ2-5 - TRBD2 19 TRBV5-6 CASSQPSPLAGGPWETQYF TGTGCCAGCAGCCAGCCCTCGCCTCTAGCGGGAGGGCCCTGGGAGACCCAGTACTTC
TRBJ2-2 - TRBD1 14 TRBV6-6 CASKGRGQTGELFF TGTGCCAGCAAGGGAAGGGGGCAAACCGGGGAGCTGTTTTTT
TRBJ2-3 - TRBD1 14 TRBV6-1 CASSDRGFTDTQYF TGTGCCAGCAGTGACAGGGGGTTCACAGATACGCAGTATTTT
TRBJ1-3 few - 18 TRBV15 CATSRVVNTPYSGNTIYF TGTGCCACCAGCAGAGTGGTGAACACTCCATACTCTGGAAACACCATATATTTT
TRBJ1-5 - TRBD1 16 TRBV30 CAWSFSGGQQNQPQHF TGTGCCTGGAGTTTTTCGGGGGGACAGCAGAATCAGCCCCAGCATTTT
TRBJ2-3 - TRBD2 16 TRBV13 CASSFGLAGSTDTQYF TGTGCCAGCAGCTTCGGACTAGCGGGTAGCACAGATACGCAGTATTTT
TRBJ1-1 - - 14 TRBV10-1 CASSESGGVTEAFF TGCGCCAGCAGTGAGTCTGGAGGGGTCACTGAAGCTTTCTTT